Detailed here is one T cell receptor beta chain. This specimen comes from a study of blood T cell repertoires in COVID-19. Study background: There were acute and convalescent COVID-19 samples, and they came from the United States, Italy and Spain.

Original analysis: Amplification with reference gene primers provided the estimates of nucleated cell counts. The assay was immunoSEQ multiplex PCR, and TCRdb's table has in-frame clones only and misses some. V, J and clone size are those of that table, while D and trimming were read from the DNA. In the table there are 150,000 or so clones, about four fifths of which are singletons. Trimming removed 6 bases at V and 6 bases at J, with 17 bases between. CDR1 and CDR2 (germline): MDHEN, SYDVKM. This CDR3 is built from 14 residues. This receptor was obtained from a man in his forties or fifties who had recovered from COVID-19. The rearrangement joins TRBV28 to TRBJ1-1; no clear D. Sequencing used PBMCs or T cells enriched from blood (not recorded which). The CDR3 DNA reads TGTGCCAGCAGCGTGATCTTAGAGGTCGCTGAAGCTTTCTTT. It specifies CASSVILEVAEAFF.